The sequence of this T cell receptor (beta chain) was determined in a study of identical twins. Germline CDR1 is SGHKS and CDR2 is YYEKEE (reference sequence). This CDR3 is built from 13 residues. Concerning this clonotype: At one of its ends the junction is not consistent with the germline gene, which may arise from a read error.

Each CDR3 protein is one row after TCRdb ran MiXCR on the 5' RACE reads. The data contain more than 400,000 distinct CDR3 sequences, 15% of them seen just once; the ten biggest clones take up around 0.48%. This sample also belongs to another study, concerning yellow fever vaccine responses in identical twins.

V gene TRBV5-5 combines with J gene TRBJ2-3, with D possibly TRBD1 on 6 matching bases. The sample taken for sequencing was CD4+ T cells sorted from blood. This receptor was obtained from a woman aged 18 to 35 in good health. The CDR3 DNA reads as TGTGCCAGCAGCTTGCAGGATCCGGGACAAGGATTTTTT. This gives the protein CASSLQDPGQGFF.